The rows below give T cell receptor beta chains drawn from one sample of a study of graft-versus-host responses after intestinal transplantation. Profiled with immunoSEQ multiplex PCR; TCRdb holds only in-frame clones, not every one. Counted here are about 5,000 clones, 55% to 75% occurring once; the ten biggest clones make up approximately 40%. The source material was PBMCs, sampled approximately 540 days after intestinal transplant. These TCRs come from a human patient who received an intestinal transplant, so some T cells may come from the graft donor. CDR3s include the opening cysteine and the closing phenylalanine or tryptophan. A D gene is named only where the DNA matches it firmly. The size field is filled for only some rows; it gives once, few, many or a size class.

d_gene	abundance	v_gene	j_gene	CDR3nt	CDR3aa
NA	NA	TRBV6-5	TRBJ2-4	TGTGCCAGCAGGACGACAGTAGCCAAAAACATTCAGTACTTC	CASRTTVAKNIQYF
NA	once	TRBV7-4	TRBJ1-2	TGTGCCAGCAGCACCCTCTCAGGGTGGGCTAACTATGGCTACACCTTC	CASSTLSGWANYGYTF
TRBD1	NA	TRBV6-9	TRBJ2-7	TGTGCCAGCAGTTCCGACAGGGTCACGGACGAGCAGTACTTC	CASSSDRVTDEQYF
NA	NA	TRBV11-3	TRBJ1-2	TGTGCCAGCAGCTTAGACCCCGGGGGCCCCCCGTCAGGCTACACCTTC	CASSLDPGGPPSGYTF
NA	NA	TRBV11-3	TRBJ1-2	TGTGCCAGCAGCCCAAGCGTGGGGAGTCTAAACTATGGCTACACCTTC	CASSPSVGSLNYGYTF
NA	few	TRBV11-2	TRBJ2-7	TGTGCCAGCAGCTTAGCCCGGGCCGAGGGATTCCCCTACGAGCAGTACTTC	CASSLARAEGFPYEQYF
NA	NA	TRBV30	TRBJ1-1	TGTGCCTTGAGACCGGGACACGGGGGAGCTTTCTTT	CALRPGHGGAFF
NA	few	TRBV6-6	TRBJ1-1	TGTGCCAGCCAAATCGCCCCCGGGACGGCGAACACTGAAGCTTTCTTT	CASQIAPGTANTEAFF
TRBD2	NA	TRBV4-3	TRBJ2-5	TGCGCCAGCAGCCAAGAACGGGCTAGCGGGGCAGAGACCCAGTACTTC	CASSQERASGAETQYF
NA	NA	TRBV21-1	TRBJ2-7	TGTGCCAGCGCCTCCGAGGACCCTAGCTCCTACGAGCAGTACTTC	CASASEDPSSYEQYF
NA	NA	TRBV6-4	TRBJ2-3	TGTGCCAGCAGTGACTCGGGGGGGCCAGATACGCAGTATTTT	CASSDSGGPDTQYF
NA	once	TRBV5-3	TRBJ1-3	TGTGCCAGAAGCTTGAGTGGGAGACCGAGCTCTGGAAACACCATATATTTT	CARSLSGRPSSGNTIYF
NA	NA	TRBV4-3	TRBJ2-3	TGCGCCAGCAGCCAAGCCCTCGGGACTCACACAGATACGCAGTATTTT	CASSQALGTHTDTQYF
TRBD1	once	TRBV5-1	TRBJ1-1	TGCGCCAGCAGCTTGTTCGGGACAGGGGAGGCGAACACTGAAGCTTTCTTT	CASSLFGTGEANTEAFF
TRBD1	once	TRBV29-1	TRBJ1-1	TGCGGCGGCAGGGGGCTTACTGAAGCTTTCTTT	CGGRGLTEAFF
NA	NA	TRBV6-4	TRBJ2-2	TGTGCCAGCAGTGACTCGAGCCTTAACACCGGGGAGCGGTTTTTT	CASSDSSLNTGERFF
TRBD1	NA	TRBV12-5	TRBJ2-2	TGTGCTAGTGGTTTGTCCCCTGGGACAGATCTAGGACCCGGGGAGCTGTTTTTT	CASGLSPGTDLGPGELFF
TRBD1	NA	TRBV19	TRBJ1-6	TGTGCCAGTAGCGTGGGGGGGACAGACTCTGTCCCCCTCCACTTT	CASSVGGTDSVPLHF
TRBD1	few	TRBV6-9	TRBJ2-7	TGTGCCAGCAGTGTTACCGGGACAGGCTCCTACGAGCAGTACTTC	CASSVTGTGSYEQYF
NA	large	TRBV5-5	TRBJ2-7	TGTGCCAGCAGCTTAAGGGGCGCAGACTACGAGCAGTACTTC	CASSLRGADYEQYF
TRBD1	few	TRBV6-1	TRBJ1-2	TGTGCCAGCAGGACAGGGTTAAGCTATGGCTACACCTTC	CASRTGLSYGYTF
NA	NA	TRBV6-1	TRBJ2-7	TGTGCCAGCAGTGAAACGTACAGGGACCACGAGCAGTACTTC	CASSETYRDHEQYF
NA	NA	TRBV6-8	TRBJ2-1	TGTGCCAGCAGTTACCCTCCAGCTCTTGAGCAGTTCTTC	CASSYPPALEQFF
TRBD2	NA	TRBV25-1	TRBJ2-7	TGTGCCAGCAGTGAATCTTCCGGGCGGGGGGACTACTACGAGCAGTACTTC	CASSESSGRGDYYEQYF
NA	NA	TRBV14	TRBJ2-2	TGTGCCAGCAGCCAATCGATACAGGGGACTCCAAATTGGGACACCGGGGAGCTGTTTTTT	CASSQSIQGTPNWDTGELFF
NA	NA	TRBV30	TRBJ2-3	TGTGCCTGGAGTGTGAGGGGAGCGGATACGCAGTATTTT	CAWSVRGADTQYF
NA	NA	TRBV7-2	TRBJ1-2	TGTGCCAGCAGCTTAGGGGGCGCCTATGGCTACACCTTC	CASSLGGAYGYTF
NA	NA	TRBV6-9	TRBJ2-7	TGTGCCAGCAGTGAAAGGGATGGGGAAACCTACGAGCAGTACTTC	CASSERDGETYEQYF
NA	NA	TRBV6-5	TRBJ2-7	TGTGCCAGCAGTTACACGGGGGACGGGCCCTACGAGCAGTACTTC	CASSYTGDGPYEQYF
NA	NA	TRBV4-1	TRBJ1-2	TGCGCCAGCAGCCAAGACCGGGCGAACTATGGCTACACCTTC	CASSQDRANYGYTF
NA	NA	TRBV6-1	TRBJ1-2	TGTGCCAGTGGGACGAACTATGGCTACACCTTC	CASGTNYGYTF
TRBD2	NA	TRBV6-1	TRBJ2-3	TGTGCCAGCAGAAGCGGGAGGGGCACAGATACGCAGTATTTT	CASRSGRGTDTQYF
TRBD1	NA	TRBV4-3	TRBJ1-3	TGCGCCAGCAGCCAAGACAGTGGACAGGGAAGGGGAAACACCATATATTTT	CASSQDSGQGRGNTIYF
NA	few	TRBV7-6	TRBJ2-1	TGTGCCAGCACCCCCCCGGGGGACCACTCCTACAATGAGCAGTTCTTC	CASTPPGDHSYNEQFF
TRBD2	NA	TRBV7-8	TRBJ2-7	TGTGCCAGCAGCCATAGCGGGGGGGATTCCTACGAGCAGTACTTC	CASSHSGGDSYEQYF
TRBD2	NA	TRBV5-1	TRBJ2-7	TGCGCCAGCAGCTTGGCGGGGGGGCAGAACGAGCAGTACTTC	CASSLAGGQNEQYF
NA	NA	TRBV6-9	TRBJ2-7	TGTGCCAGCAGTTACCGAGACTTCTCCTACGAGCAGTACTTC	CASSYRDFSYEQYF
NA	NA	TRBV27	TRBJ2-7	TGTGCCAGCAGGCTGGACGTCTCCTACGAGCAGTACTTC	CASRLDVSYEQYF
TRBD1	NA	TRBV6-5	TRBJ2-7	TGTGCCAGCAGTTACGCGCCCGGGACAGGGGGCTACGAGCAGTACTTC	CASSYAPGTGGYEQYF
TRBD2	NA	TRBV7-9	TRBJ2-3	TGTGCCAGCAGCCGGGGACTAGCGGCGGAAAATACGCAGTATTTT	CASSRGLAAENTQYF
NA	NA	TRBV7-2	TRBJ1-2	TGTGCCAGCAGCTTTCTCGGGAACTATGGCTACACCTTC	CASSFLGNYGYTF
NA	NA	TRBV14	TRBJ1-1	TGTGCCAGCAGCCAATCCAGGGGAACTGAAGCTTTCTTT	CASSQSRGTEAFF
NA	NA	TRBV2	TRBJ1-4	TGTGCCAGCAGTGAAATAGAGGGGAAGGAAAAACTGTTTTTT	CASSEIEGKEKLFF
NA	few	TRBV5-6	TRBJ2-7	TGTGCCAGCAGCTTGGCTCCTCGGTGGCAGGTGTCCTACGAGCAGTACTTC	CASSLAPRWQVSYEQYF
NA	few	TRBV9	TRBJ2-3	TGTGCCAGCAGCGTAGATGGGTCAGATACGCAGTATTTT	CASSVDGSDTQYF
NA	NA	TRBV7-9	TRBJ2-5	TGTGCCAGCAGCGTCCAAGAGACCCAGTACTTC	CASSVQETQYF
NA	once	TRBV6-5	TRBJ2-3	TGTGCCAGCAGTACCCGGGACGAAAACACAGATACGCAGTATTTT	CASSTRDENTDTQYF
TRBD2	NA	TRBV19	TRBJ2-5	TGTGCCAGTAGTATCGGGCTGGGGCTAGCGGGGGTCCGGCAAGAGACCCAGTACTTC	CASSIGLGLAGVRQETQYF
TRBD1	once	TRBV6-1	TRBJ1-6	TGTGCCAGCAGCGATCTGGGACAGAATTCACCCCTCCACTTT	CASSDLGQNSPLHF
NA	NA	TRBV5-5	TRBJ2-7	TGTGCCAGCAGCAGAAGGGGCGCGGATTACGAGCAGTACTTC	CASSRRGADYEQYF
TRBD1	NA	TRBV7-6	TRBJ1-1	TGTGCCAGCAGCGTACAGGGGGGCGACACTGAAGCTTTCTTT	CASSVQGGDTEAFF